Sequencing of this T cell receptor (beta chain) was carried out in a study of long-term antiretroviral therapy in people with HIV. Of note for this clone: Its antigen is unidentified.

Germline assignment: CDR1 SGHRS and CDR2 YFSETQ. The CDR3 runs to 12 residues. The germline V and J ends were trimmed by 7 bases and 5 bases, with 9 bases remaining between them. Treated in the United States were all of the participants with HIV. Version v3.0 of the immunoSEQ assay was performed at survey level. The protocol was immunoSEQ multiplex PCR, while the TCRdb copy is restricted to in-frame clones and leaves out a portion. The sample shows 21,000 or so clones, over 70% of them seen only once. Overall study findings and caveats: Repertoire dominance by clones expanded before ART was seen at all time points. Subsequent to ART, diversity was augmented yet persisted below that of transplant donor controls. Relative to control repertoires, HIV repertoires exhibited narrower CDR3 length ranges.

Sequenced material: unsorted PBMCs, taken 0.3 years after starting antiretroviral therapy. This clonotype was sampled from a middle-aged man with HIV. The rearrangement joins TRBV5-1 to TRBJ2-2; possibly TRBD2 for D (5 bases). The CDR3 reads CASGRSTGELFF. The CDR3 bases are TGCGCCAGCGGGAGATCGACCGGGGAGCTGTTTTTT.